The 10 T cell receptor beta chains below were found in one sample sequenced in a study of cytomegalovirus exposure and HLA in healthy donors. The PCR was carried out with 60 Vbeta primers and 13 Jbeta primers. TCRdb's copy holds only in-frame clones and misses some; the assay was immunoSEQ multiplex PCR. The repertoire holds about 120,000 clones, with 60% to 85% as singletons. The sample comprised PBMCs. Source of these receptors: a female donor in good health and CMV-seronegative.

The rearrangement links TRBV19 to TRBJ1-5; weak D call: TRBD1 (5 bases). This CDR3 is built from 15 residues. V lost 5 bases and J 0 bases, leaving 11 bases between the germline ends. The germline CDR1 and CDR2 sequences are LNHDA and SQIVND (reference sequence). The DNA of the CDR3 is TGTGCCAGTAGTGAGGGACTTTATAGCAATCAGCCCCAGCATTTT. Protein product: CASSEGLYSNQPQHF. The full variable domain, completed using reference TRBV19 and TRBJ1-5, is DGGITQSPKYLFRKEGQNVTLSCEQNLNHDAMYWYRQDPGQGLRLIYYSQIVNDFQKGDIAEGYSVSREKKESFPLTVTSAQKNPTAFYLCASSEGLYSNQPQHFGDGTRLSIL.

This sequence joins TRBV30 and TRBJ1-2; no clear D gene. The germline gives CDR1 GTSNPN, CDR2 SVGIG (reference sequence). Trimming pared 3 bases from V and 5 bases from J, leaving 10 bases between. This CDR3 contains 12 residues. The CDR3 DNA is TGTGCCTGGAGGTTAACTGGTTATGGCTACACCTTC. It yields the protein CAWRLTGYGYTF.

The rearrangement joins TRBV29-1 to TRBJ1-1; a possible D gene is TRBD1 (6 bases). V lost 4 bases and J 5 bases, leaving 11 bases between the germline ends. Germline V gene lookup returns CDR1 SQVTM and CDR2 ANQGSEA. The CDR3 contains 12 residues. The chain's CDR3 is CSVVTGKTEAFF. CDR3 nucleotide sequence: TGCAGCGTTGTTACAGGGAAAACTGAAGCTTTCTTT.

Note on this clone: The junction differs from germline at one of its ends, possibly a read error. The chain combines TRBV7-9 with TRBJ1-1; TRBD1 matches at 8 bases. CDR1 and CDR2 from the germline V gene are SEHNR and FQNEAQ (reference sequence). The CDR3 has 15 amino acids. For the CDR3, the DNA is TGTTCCAGCAGCTCACCTGACAGGGGTCGAACTGAAGCTTTCTTT. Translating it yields CSSSSPDRGRTEAFF. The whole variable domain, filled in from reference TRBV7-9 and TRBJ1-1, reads DTGVSQNPRHKITKRGQNVTFRCDPISEHNRLYWYRQTLGQGPEFLTYFQNEAQLEKSRLLSDRFSAERPKGSFSTLEIQRTEQGDSAMYLCSSSSPDRGRTEAFFGQGTRLTVV.

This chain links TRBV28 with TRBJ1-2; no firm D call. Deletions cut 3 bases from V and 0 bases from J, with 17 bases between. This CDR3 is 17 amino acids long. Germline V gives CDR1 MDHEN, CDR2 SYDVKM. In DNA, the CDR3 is TGTGCCAGCAGTTTTGATCTTCGTTTAGAGGCTAACTATGGCTACACCTTC. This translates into CASSFDLRLEANYGYTF.

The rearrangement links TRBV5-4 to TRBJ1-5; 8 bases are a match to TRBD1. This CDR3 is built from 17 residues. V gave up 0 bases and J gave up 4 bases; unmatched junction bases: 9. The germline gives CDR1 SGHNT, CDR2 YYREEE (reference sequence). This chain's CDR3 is CASSLAELTGGNQPQHF. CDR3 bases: TGTGCCAGCAGCTTGGCCGAGCTCACAGGGGGTAATCAGCCCCAGCATTTT.

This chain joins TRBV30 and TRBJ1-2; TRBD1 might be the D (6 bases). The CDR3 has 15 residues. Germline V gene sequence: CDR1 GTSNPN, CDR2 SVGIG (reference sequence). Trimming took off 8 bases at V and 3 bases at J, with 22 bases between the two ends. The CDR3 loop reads CAGALGGQGDYGYTF. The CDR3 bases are TGTGCCGGAGCCTTGGGGGGGCAAGGGGACTATGGCTACACCTTC. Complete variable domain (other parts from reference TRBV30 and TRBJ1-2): SQTIHQWPATLVQPVGSPLSLECTVEGTSNPNLYWYRQAAGRGLQLLFYSVGIGQISSEVPQNLSASRPQDRQFILSSKKLLLSDSGFYLCAGALGGQGDYGYTFGSGTRLTVV.

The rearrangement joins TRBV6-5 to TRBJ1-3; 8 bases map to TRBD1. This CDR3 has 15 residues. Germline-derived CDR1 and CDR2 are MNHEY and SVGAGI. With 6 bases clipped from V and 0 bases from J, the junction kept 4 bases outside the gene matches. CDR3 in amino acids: CASRRQGISGNTIYF. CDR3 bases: TGTGCCAGCAGAAGACAGGGGATCTCTGGAAACACCATATATTTT.

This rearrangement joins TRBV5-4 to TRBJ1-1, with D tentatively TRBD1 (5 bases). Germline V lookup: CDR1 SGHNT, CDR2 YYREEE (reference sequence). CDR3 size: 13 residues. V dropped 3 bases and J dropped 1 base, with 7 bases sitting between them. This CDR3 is CASSWQGNTEAFF. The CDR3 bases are TGTGCCAGCAGCTGGCAGGGGAACACTGAAGCTTTCTTT.

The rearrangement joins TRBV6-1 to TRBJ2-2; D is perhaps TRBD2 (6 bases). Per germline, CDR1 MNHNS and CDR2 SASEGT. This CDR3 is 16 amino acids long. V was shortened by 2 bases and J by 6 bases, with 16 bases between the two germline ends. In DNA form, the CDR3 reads TGTGCCAGCAGTGAATGGGGGGTTCTGACGGCCGGGGAGCTGTTTTTT. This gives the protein CASSEWGVLTAGELFF.